Each of the 28 T cell receptor beta chains below was sequenced from the same sample in a study of blood T cell repertoires in COVID-19. Here immunoSEQ multiplex PCR was the method, and the copy in TCRdb shows in-frame clones only, minus some. This table has a few hundred thousand clones, around 86% appearing once. The sequenced sample consisted of peripheral blood. All receptors derive from a woman aged 45-59 years with acute or convalescent COVID-19.

The chain carries TRBV7-8 and TRBJ1-4, with D possibly matching TRBD1 (6 bases). The ends were cut back, 4 bases at V and 7 bases at J, with 16 bases in the middle. The CDR3 runs to 15 residues. Germline V gives CDR1 SGHVS, CDR2 FQNEAQ. The CDR3 here is CASSSPGEGFEKLFF. Written as DNA, the CDR3 is TGTGCCAGCAGCTCCCCAGGGGAAGGGTTTGAAAAACTGTTTTTT.

The chain is built from TRBV7-8 and TRBJ2-1; 11 bases map to TRBD2. The germline V gene has CDR1 SGHVS and CDR2 FQNEAQ. V was clipped by 5 bases and J by 4 bases; unmatched bases: 4. There are 15 residues in the CDR3. The CDR3 DNA reads as TGTGCCAGCAGCCTCGGGACTAGCGGATACAATGAGCAGTTCTTC. Protein sequence: CASSLGTSGYNEQFF.

A single count supports this clone. The chain recombines TRBV6-1 with TRBJ1-2, with D uncertain. The CDR3 runs to 13 residues. Germline V gene sequence: CDR1 MNHNS, CDR2 SASEGT. Trimming took off 2 bases at V and 2 bases at J, with 6 bases between the two ends. The CDR3 DNA is TGTGCCAGCAGTGAAATTGTAAACTATGGCTACACCTTC. This translates into CASSEIVNYGYTF.

The chain recombines TRBV29-1 with TRBJ2-3; D perhaps matches TRBD2 (5 bases). Germline V CDR1 and CDR2: SQVTM, ANQGSEA. This CDR3 has 12 residues. Trimming left V 5 bases short and J 5 bases short, with 11 bases between. The chain's CDR3 is CSVMRTQDTQYF. CDR3 sequence (DNA): TGCAGCGTTATGCGGACTCAAGATACGCAGTATTTT.

The chain couples TRBV30 to TRBJ2-1; perhaps TRBD1 as D (5 bases). CDR1 and CDR2 from the germline V gene are GTSNPN and SVGIG (reference sequence). V gave up 2 bases and J gave up 6 bases, with 11 bases separating them. This CDR3 is 13 amino acids long. The DNA of the CDR3 is TGTGCCTGGAGTCAAGGGGCTCCCAATGAGCAGTTCTTC. Residues: CAWSQGAPNEQFF.

This clone was recorded a few times. The chain joins TRBV7-8 to TRBJ1-6, with D perhaps matching TRBD1 (6 bases). This CDR3 is 12 amino acids long. V shed 4 bases and J shed 10 bases, with 8 bases lying between them. Germline loops: CDR1 SGHVS, CDR2 FQNEAQ. The CDR3 DNA is TGTGCCAGCAGCTACGACAGGTCACCCCTCCACTTT. It translates to CASSYDRSPLHF.

The genes are TRBV6-5 and TRBJ2-1; 9 bases map to TRBD2. Germline trimming cut 2 bases from V and 3 bases from J; bases unmatched to any gene: 5. Germline V gene sequence: CDR1 MNHEY, CDR2 SVGAGI. The CDR3 runs to 16 residues. Here the CDR3 reads CASSYLRLADYNEQFF. Written as DNA, the CDR3 is TGTGCCAGCAGTTACCTACGACTAGCGGACTACAATGAGCAGTTCTTC.

The rearrangement joins TRBV6-1 to TRBJ2-7; weak D call: TRBD1 (5 bases). The CDR3 is made up of 15 amino acids. V lost 0 bases, J lost 3 bases, and 12 bases lay in between. From germline, CDR1 is MNHNS and CDR2 SASEGT. CDR3 coding DNA: TGTGCCAGCAGTGAAGCGAGGCGACAGAGCTACGAGCAGTACTTC. This codes for CASSEARRQSYEQYF.

This clone was counted between two and nine times. The chain carries TRBV7-8 and TRBJ1-2; D gene unclear. In germline, CDR1 is SGHVS, CDR2 FQNEAQ. Trimming took 5 bases from V and 3 from J, leaving 10 bases between them. The CDR3 length is 13 residues. CDR3 nucleotide sequence: TGTGCCAGCAGCAGAGCGGGCGACTATGGCTACACCTTC. The encoded protein is CASSRAGDYGYTF.

This chain joins TRBV19 and TRBJ1-5; D gene ambiguous. The length of the CDR3 is 15 residues. Trimming removed 2 bases at V and 5 bases at J, with 13 bases between. In germline, CDR1 is LNHDA, CDR2 SQIVND (reference sequence). CDR3 in amino acids: CASSIWLSADQPQHF. CDR3 nucleotides: TGTGCCAGTAGTATATGGCTAAGCGCGGATCAGCCCCAGCATTTT. The variable domain in full, completed from reference TRBV19 and TRBJ1-5, reads DGGITQSPKYLFRKEGQNVTLSCEQNLNHDAMYWYRQDPGQGLRLIYYSQIVNDFQKGDIAEGYSVSREKKESFPLTVTSAQKNPTAFYLCASSIWLSADQPQHFGDGTRLSIL.

The chain recombines TRBV28 with TRBJ2-7; the match to TRBD2 covers 10 bases. Germline V gene lookup returns CDR1 MDHEN and CDR2 SYDVKM. The CDR3 sequence is 13 residues long. Germline trimming cut 7 bases from V and 7 bases from J; bases unmatched to any gene: 7. Here the CDR3 DNA reads TGTGCCAGCAATCTAGCGGGAGTTCAGGAGCAGTACTTC. It specifies CASNLAGVQEQYF.

The genes are TRBV28 and TRBJ2-6, with D possibly TRBD2 on 6 matching bases. The CDR3 length is 15 residues. Germline loops: CDR1 MDHEN, CDR2 SYDVKM. V shed 6 bases and J shed 0 bases, with 9 bases lying between them. The CDR3 spells CASRLGGSGANVLTF. CDR3 in DNA: TGTGCCAGCAGGCTCGGGGGCTCTGGGGCCAACGTCCTGACTTTC.

As to this clone: The identical CDR3 is also encoded by other nucleotide sequences in the sample. The chain recombines TRBV7-3 with TRBJ2-5; D possibly corresponds to TRBD2 (5 bases). Germline lookup yields CDR1 SGHTA and CDR2 FQGTGA. Trimming cost V 5 bases and J 2 bases, with 12 bases left between them. The CDR3 covers 14 residues. CDR3 in DNA: TGTGCCAGCAGCCGAACGTCGGGGCAAGAGACCCAGTACTTC. Amino acid sequence: CASSRTSGQETQYF.

The chain couples TRBV24-1 to TRBJ2-2; TRBD1 aligns across 10 bases. Germline-derived CDR1 and CDR2 are KGHDR and SFDVKD. Unmatched junction bases numbered 0, after V lost 0 bases and J lost 3 bases. This CDR3 comprises 16 residues. CDR3 bases: TGTGCCACCAGTGATTTGGGACAGGGGGACACCGGGGAGCTGTTTTTT. Translation gives CATSDLGQGDTGELFF.

The rearrangement uses TRBV5-4 and TRBJ1-4; 9 positions agree with TRBD1. The germline gives CDR1 SGHNT, CDR2 YYREEE (reference sequence). The CDR3 is made up of 16 amino acids. V lost 3 bases, J lost 1 base, and 4 bases stayed unmatched. CDR3 loop: CASSSGQGVTNEKLFF. Written as DNA, the CDR3 is TGTGCCAGCAGCTCGGGACAGGGAGTAACTAATGAAAAACTGTTTTTT.

The gene calls are TRBV19 and TRBJ2-1, with 13 bases identical to TRBD2. The CDR3 consists of 16 residues. Unmatched junction bases numbered 11, after V lost 7 bases and J lost 8 bases. Germline CDR1 and CDR2: LNHDA and SQIVND (reference sequence). This CDR3 reads CASIPSTSGRGDEQFF. CDR3 DNA sequence: TGTGCCAGTATCCCCTCTACTAGCGGGAGGGGTGATGAGCAGTTCTTC.

This clone was recorded once. This sequence joins TRBV10-3 and TRBJ2-5; 12 bases line up with TRBD2. V lost 9 bases, J lost 1 base, and 0 bases stayed unmatched. Germline V gene lookup returns CDR1 ENHRY and CDR2 SYGVKD. The length of the CDR3 is 13 residues. CDR3 protein: CAMGLAGQETQYF. As DNA, the CDR3 is TGTGCCATGGGACTAGCGGGCCAAGAGACCCAGTACTTC.

The chain joins TRBV28 to TRBJ1-2, with D possibly being TRBD1 (6 bases). Trimming removed 3 bases at V and 0 bases at J, with 8 bases between. Germline V lookup: CDR1 MDHEN, CDR2 SYDVKM. The CDR3 is 14 amino acids. This chain's CDR3 is CASSFTGTNYGYTF. In nucleotides, the CDR3 is TGTGCCAGCAGTTTTACAGGGACTAACTATGGCTACACCTTC.

The chain links TRBV7-9 to TRBJ2-1, with unresolved D. V lost 2 bases and J 4 bases, leaving 12 bases between the germline ends. Germline V CDR1 and CDR2: SEHNR, FQNEAQ (reference sequence). The CDR3 is 15 residues long. CDR3 region: CASSLNRKIYNEQFF. The CDR3 nucleotides read TGTGCCAGCAGCTTAAATAGAAAAATATACAATGAGCAGTTCTTC.

This clone was recorded a few times. The chain carries TRBV9 and TRBJ1-6; 9 bases map to TRBD1. Per germline, CDR1 SGDLS and CDR2 YYNGEE. The CDR3 spans 15 residues. J was trimmed by 7 bases and V by 3 bases; bases with no gene match: 5. The CDR3 nucleotides read TGTGCCAGCAGCGCCACAGGGGGCTGGAATTCACCCCTCCACTTT. It yields the protein CASSATGGWNSPLHF. Combining the CDR3 with reference TRBV9 and TRBJ1-6 gives the whole variable domain DSGVTQTPKHLITATGQRVTLRCSPRSGDLSVYWYQQSLDQGLQFLIQYYNGEERAKGNILERFSAQQFPDLHSELNLSSLELGDSALYFCASSATGGWNSPLHFGNGTRLTVT.

The chain combines TRBV9 with TRBJ1-3; 11 bases align to TRBD1. The germline V gene has CDR1 SGDLS and CDR2 YYNGEE. The V segment lost 0 bases and the J segment 8 bases; nucleotides outside the gene matches: 4. The CDR3 covers 15 residues. The CDR3 loop is CASSVEGQGEDTIYF. In DNA, the CDR3 is TGTGCCAGCAGCGTAGAGGGACAGGGGGAAGACACCATATATTTT. The full variable domain, completed using reference TRBV9 and TRBJ1-3, is DSGVTQTPKHLITATGQRVTLRCSPRSGDLSVYWYQQSLDQGLQFLIQYYNGEERAKGNILERFSAQQFPDLHSELNLSSLELGDSALYFCASSVEGQGEDTIYFGEGSWLTVV.

The J gene is TRBJ2-7, the V gene TRBV7-8; maybe TRBD2 (5 bases). The length of the CDR3 is 15 residues. Germline values: CDR1 SGHVS, CDR2 FQNEAQ. Trimming removed 4 bases at V and 3 bases at J, with 16 bases between. CDR3 region: CASSSGVGGNYEQYF. The DNA of the CDR3 is TGTGCCAGCAGCTCCGGGGTGGGCGGTAACTACGAGCAGTACTTC.

This chain uses TRBV2 with TRBJ2-7; D gene unclear. The germline CDR1 and CDR2 sequences are SNHLY and FYNNEI. The CDR3 runs 14 residues. V was cut by 1 base and J by 3 bases, with 10 bases left in between. As DNA, the CDR3 is TGTGCCAGCAGTGAAGGCGGTGAACACTACGAGCAGTACTTC. Protein sequence: CASSEGGEHYEQYF.

This chain joins TRBV29-1 and TRBJ2-7; TRBD2 agrees at 13 bases. CDR1 and CDR2 from the germline V gene are SQVTM and ANQGSEA. This CDR3 has 14 amino acids. Losses at the gene ends were 5 bases for V and 1 base for J; bases not matched to a gene: 2. The chain's CDR3 is CSVRTSGSSYEQYF. In nucleotides, the CDR3 is TGCAGCGTTCGGACTAGCGGGAGTTCCTACGAGCAGTACTTC.

The sample holds a few counts of this clone. The chain uses TRBV11-3 and TRBJ2-7; 7 bases are a match to TRBD1. J gave up 6 bases and V 5 bases, and 7 bases lay outside the gene matches. Germline V gene lookup returns CDR1 SGHNT and CDR2 YENEEA. The length of the CDR3 is 13 residues. The CDR3 region has the DNA TGTGCCAGCAGCCGAGAGACAGGGTTCGAGCAGTACTTC. As protein: CASSRETGFEQYF.

This rearrangement joins TRBV29-1 to TRBJ1-4; D unresolved. This CDR3 has 12 amino acids. The V gene's germline CDR1 is SQVTM and CDR2 ANQGSEA. The V gene lost 7 bases and the J gene lost 3 bases, with 9 bases spanning the gap. CDR3 residues: CSGREANEKLFF. The CDR3 DNA sequence: TGCAGCGGCCGGGAAGCTAATGAAAAACTGTTTTTT. The complete variable domain, with remaining parts taken from reference TRBV29-1 and TRBJ1-4, reads SAVISQKPSRDICQRGTSLTIQCQVDSQVTMMFWYRQQPGQSLTLIATANQGSEATYESGFVIDKFPISRPNLTFSTLTVSNMSPEDSSIYLCSGREANEKLFFGSGTQLSVL.

The genes are TRBV27 and TRBJ1-2, with D possibly TRBD1 on 5 matching bases. The CDR3 is 13 amino acids. Trimming removed 4 bases from V and 4 bases from J, with 10 bases in between. CDR1 is MNHEY, CDR2 SMNVEV, per germline (reference sequence). This CDR3 reads CASSYQGSYGYTF. As DNA, the CDR3 is TGTGCCAGCAGTTACCAGGGATCCTATGGCTACACCTTC.

This chain links TRBV28 with TRBJ1-2, with D possibly being TRBD1 (5 bases). Trimming removed 6 bases from V and 5 bases from J, with 16 bases in between. Germline loops: CDR1 MDHEN, CDR2 SYDVKM. This CDR3 region has 14 residues. The CDR3 is CASRQALGFYGYTF. CDR3 DNA: TGTGCCAGCAGACAGGCGCTAGGGTTTTATGGCTACACCTTC.